This T cell receptor (beta chain) was identified during a study of shared clonotypes between healthy human individuals. About the research overall: CD4 naive cells filled three plates per donor, CD4 memory three, CD8 naive two and CD8 memory one.

Nashville, Tennessee was home to all donors, who were Caucasian adults. Comments on this clone: Its specificity is not known.

The CDR3 loop spans 17 amino acids. CDR1 and CDR2 (germline): SGHRS, YFSETQ. V was clipped by 0 bases and J by 1 base, with 14 bases between them. Assay used: immunoSEQ multiplex PCR; TCRdb lists only in-frame clones, some missing. The sample lists 640,000 or so clones, less than 80% occurring once. Study outcomes and limitations: Sequencing of the sorted subsets was shown by rarefaction to be incomplete despite large depth.

This chain joins TRBV5-1 and TRBJ2-1; D is possibly TRBD2 (6 bases). Input material: memory CD4+ T cells sorted from blood. Stated subset: CD45RA-negative fraction. The sequence derives from a woman aged 30 to 39 in good health. As DNA, the CDR3 is TGCGCCAGCAGCTTGGAGGACGCGGGACCTTCCTACAATGAGCAGTTCTTC. It encodes CASSLEDAGPSYNEQFF.